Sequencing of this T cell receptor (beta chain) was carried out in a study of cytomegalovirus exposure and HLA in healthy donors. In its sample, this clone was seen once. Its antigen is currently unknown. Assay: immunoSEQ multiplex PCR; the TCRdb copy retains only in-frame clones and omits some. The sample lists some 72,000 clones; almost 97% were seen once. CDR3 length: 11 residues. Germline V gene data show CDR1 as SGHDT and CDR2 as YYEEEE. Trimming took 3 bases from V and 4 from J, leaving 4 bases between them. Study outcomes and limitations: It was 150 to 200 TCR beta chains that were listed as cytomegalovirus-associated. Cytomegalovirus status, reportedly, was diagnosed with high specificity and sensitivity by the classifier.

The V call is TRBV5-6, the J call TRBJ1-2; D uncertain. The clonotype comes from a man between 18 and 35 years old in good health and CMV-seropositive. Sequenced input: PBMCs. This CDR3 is CASSSSYGYTF. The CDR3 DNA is TGTGCCAGCAGCTCTAGCTATGGCTACACCTTC.